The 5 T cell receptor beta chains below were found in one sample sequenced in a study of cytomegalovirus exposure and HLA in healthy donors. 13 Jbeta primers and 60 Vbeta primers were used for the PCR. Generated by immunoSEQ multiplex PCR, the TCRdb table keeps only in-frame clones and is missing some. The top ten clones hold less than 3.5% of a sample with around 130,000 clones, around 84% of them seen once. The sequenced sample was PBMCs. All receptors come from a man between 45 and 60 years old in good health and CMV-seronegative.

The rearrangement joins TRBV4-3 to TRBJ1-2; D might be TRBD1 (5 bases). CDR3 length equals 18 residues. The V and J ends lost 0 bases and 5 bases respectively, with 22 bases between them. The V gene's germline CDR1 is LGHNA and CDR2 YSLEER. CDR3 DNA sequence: TGCGCCAGCAGCCAAGATAAGGTGCTGGCAGGGAGGGCTTATGGCTACACCTTC. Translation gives CASSQDKVLAGRAYGYTF.

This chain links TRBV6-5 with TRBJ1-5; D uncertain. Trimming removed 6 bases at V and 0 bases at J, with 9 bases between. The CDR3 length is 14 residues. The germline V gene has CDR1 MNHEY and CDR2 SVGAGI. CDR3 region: CASRAGGSNQPQHF. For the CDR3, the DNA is TGTGCCAGCAGGGCGGGTGGTAGCAATCAGCCCCAGCATTTT.

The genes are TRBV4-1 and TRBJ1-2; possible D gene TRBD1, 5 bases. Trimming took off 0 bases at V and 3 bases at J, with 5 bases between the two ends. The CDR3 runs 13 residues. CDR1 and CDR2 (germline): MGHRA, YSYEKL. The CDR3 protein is CASSQETDYGYTF. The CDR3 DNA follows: TGCGCCAGCAGCCAAGAGACAGACTATGGCTACACCTTC.

In DNA form, the CDR3 reads TGTGCCAGCAGCTCAGGGACAGGGGGAAATCAGCCCCAGCATTTT. Its translation is CASSSGTGGNQPQHF. The chain recombines TRBV9 with TRBJ1-5, with 11 bases that match TRBD1. CDR3 size: 15 residues. Germline CDR1 is SGDLS and CDR2 is YYNGEE. V shed 4 bases, J shed 4 bases, and the junction held 4 bases outside the gene matches.

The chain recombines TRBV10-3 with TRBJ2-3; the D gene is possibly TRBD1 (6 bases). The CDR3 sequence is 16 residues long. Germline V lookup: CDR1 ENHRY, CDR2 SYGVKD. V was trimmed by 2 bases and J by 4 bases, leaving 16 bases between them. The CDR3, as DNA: TGTGCCATCAGTGAGGATCTGAGGGGGTATGCAGATACGCAGTATTTT. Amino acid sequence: CAISEDLRGYADTQYF.